The 24 T cell receptor beta chains below all came from one sample that was sequenced in a study of T cell responses to AZD1222 COVID-19 vaccine. Sequencing was performed with immunoSEQ multiplex PCR; in TCRdb, only in-frame clones are kept and a portion is missing. The sample has about 120,000 clones; roughly 88% are singletons. Sequenced here: peripheral blood, sampled on day 0 of AZD1222 vaccination. The source of these receptors is an adult in good health.

The sample holds one count of this clone. The chain combines TRBV30 with TRBJ2-1; D might be TRBD2 (6 bases). Germline V lookup: CDR1 GTSNPN, CDR2 SVGIG (reference sequence). The CDR3 consists of 13 residues. V was shortened by 5 bases and J by 2 bases, with 10 bases between the two germline ends. The CDR3 protein is CAWGAGPYNEQFF. The CDR3 DNA reads as TGTGCCTGGGGGGCGGGGCCCTACAATGAGCAGTTCTTC.

This sequence joins TRBV6-2 or TRBV6-3 and TRBJ2-6; D is perhaps TRBD1 or TRBD2 (6 bases each). CDR1 MNHEY and CDR2 SVGEGT come from the germline V gene. V gave up 3 bases and J gave up 2 bases, with 17 bases separating them. The CDR3 has 18 residues. The CDR3 is CASSYLRPGGAGANVLTF. DNA of the CDR3: TGTGCCAGCAGTTATTTGCGACCCGGGGGCGCTGGGGCCAACGTCCTGACTTTC.

The chain carries TRBV2 and TRBJ1-6; possibly TRBD1 for D (5 bases). This CDR3 is 17 amino acids long. The V and J ends lost 8 bases and 1 base respectively, with 18 bases between them. In germline, CDR1 is SNHLY, CDR2 FYNNEI. The CDR3 sequence: CASRVGGGGSYNSPLHF. For the CDR3, the DNA is TGTGCCAGCCGGGTCGGCGGGGGTGGTTCCTATAATTCACCCCTCCACTTT.

This chain uses TRBV7-3 with TRBJ1-2; 10 nucleotides agree with TRBD1. V lost 3 bases and J lost 8; bases outside the gene matches: 6. The CDR3 extends over 14 amino acids. The V gene's germline CDR1 is SGHTA and CDR2 FQGTGA. The CDR3 DNA sequence: TGTGCCAGCAGCTTCACAGACAGGGGGCGCGGCTACACCTTC. It yields the protein CASSFTDRGRGYTF.

This clone was seen a handful of times. This rearrangement joins TRBV6-4 to TRBJ2-2; D possibly corresponds to TRBD1 (5 bases). Germline CDR1 reads MRHNA; CDR2 reads SNTAGT. The CDR3 is 15 amino acids. Trimming left V 5 bases short and J 4 bases short, with 14 bases between. This chain's CDR3 is CASSFRAGPTGELFF. The CDR3 bases are TGTGCCAGCAGTTTCCGTGCAGGGCCCACCGGGGAGCTGTTTTTT.

This chain uses TRBV18 with TRBJ1-4; TRBD1 matches at 7 bases. The CDR3 spans 16 residues. Germline V gives CDR1 KGHSH, CDR2 LQKENI. Trimming removed 2 bases from V and 7 bases from J; junction bases left unmatched: 10. CDR3 nucleotides: TGTGCCAGCTCACCAATCTCGACAGGGTTAGGTGAAAAACTGTTTTTT. This translates into CASSPISTGLGEKLFF.

A single count supports this clone. This chain connects TRBV19 to TRBJ1-5, with D possibly matching TRBD1 (5 bases). Germline CDR1 is LNHDA and CDR2 is SQIVND (reference sequence). The CDR3 extends over 15 amino acids. V gave up 5 bases and J gave up 0 bases, with 11 bases separating them. The CDR3 DNA follows: TGTGCCAGTAGTCCCCGGGGGAGTAGCAATCAGCCCCAGCATTTT. Residues: CASSPRGSSNQPQHF.

This clone was seen a handful of times. The rearrangement uses TRBV27 and TRBJ2-1; possible D gene TRBD1, 7 bases. This CDR3 region has 15 residues. V lost 3 bases to trimming and J lost 7 bases, with 16 bases between them. Germline V lookup: CDR1 MNHEY, CDR2 SMNVEV (reference sequence). CDR3 DNA: TGTGCCAGCAGTTTCGACAGGGACTCCCCGAATGAGCAGTTCTTC. It yields the protein CASSFDRDSPNEQFF.

The chain carries TRBV11-1 and TRBJ1-4; no clear D. This CDR3 is 13 amino acids long. Germline lookup yields CDR1 SGHAT and CDR2 FQDESV (reference sequence). V was trimmed by 5 bases and J by 8 bases, leaving 12 bases between them. The CDR3 sequence: CASSDQASEKLFF. The CDR3 DNA is TGTGCCAGCAGCGACCAAGCATCCGAAAAACTGTTTTTT.

The chain joins TRBV5-1 to TRBJ2-5; 9 bases map to TRBD1. V shed 5 bases, J shed 5 bases, and the junction held 10 bases outside the gene matches. The CDR3 totals 15 residues. Looked up from germline, CDR1 is SGHRS and CDR2 is YFSETQ. The CDR3 sequence: CASSETGGSRETQYF. The CDR3 nucleotides are TGCGCCAGCAGTGAGACAGGGGGTTCTCGGGAGACCCAGTACTTC.

This chain connects TRBV10-3 to TRBJ2-7, with 12 bases lining up with TRBD1. The germline CDR1 and CDR2 sequences are ENHRY and SYGVKD. J gave up 0 bases and V 6 bases, and 9 bases lay outside the gene matches. The CDR3 is 17 residues long. The DNA of the CDR3 is TGTGCCATCAGGTCCGGGACAGGGGGCTTGACCTCCTACGAGCAGTACTTC. It encodes CAIRSGTGGLTSYEQYF.

The V gene is TRBV5-6, the J gene TRBJ1-5; no firm D call. Trimming stripped 0 bases from V and 9 bases from J, with 13 bases between. Germline V gene lookup returns CDR1 SGHDT and CDR2 YYEEEE. CDR3 length: 14 residues. The CDR3 region has the DNA TGTGCCAGCAGCTTGGGAGCGGGCGCGGGGCCCCAGCATTTT. It yields the protein CASSLGAGAGPQHF.

V gene TRBV3-1 (or the pseudogene TRBV3-2) combines with J gene TRBJ1-1, with 10 bases identical to TRBD1. The CDR3 spans 15 residues. J gave up 5 bases and V 4 bases, and 7 bases lay outside the gene matches. Germline CDR1 reads LGHDT; CDR2 reads YNNKEL (reference sequence). The CDR3: CASSPMRTGGTEAFF. The CDR3 DNA is TGTGCCAGCAGCCCGATGAGGACAGGGGGAACTGAAGCTTTCTTT.

V is TRBV5-1 and J is TRBJ1-4; D is uncertain. The V end was cut by 7 bases, the J end by 4 bases, with 8 bases between. The CDR3 sequence is 12 residues long. CDR1 is SGHRS, CDR2 YFSETQ, per germline. CDR3 amino acids: CASRVNNEKLFF. Written as DNA, the CDR3 is TGCGCCAGCCGAGTCAATAATGAAAAACTGTTTTTT.

The V gene is TRBV3-1 (or the pseudogene TRBV3-2), the J gene TRBJ1-2; D remains unclear. CDR1 and CDR2 (germline): LGHDT, YNNKEL (reference sequence). The ends were cut back, 1 base at V and 6 bases at J, with 12 bases in the middle. CDR3 length: 14 residues. CDR3 in DNA: TGTGCCAGCAGCCAAGGAGCGGGTAGGGATGGCTACACCTTC. Protein product: CASSQGAGRDGYTF.

The J gene is TRBJ2-7, the V gene TRBV9, with 9 bases that match TRBD2. Germline CDR1 reads SGDLS; CDR2 reads YYNGEE. V lost 4 bases to trimming and J lost 3 bases; unmatched junction nucleotides: 5. This CDR3 has 14 residues. CDR3 nucleotide sequence: TGTGCCAGCAGCCCCCGGACTAGCGACTACGAGCAGTACTTC. It specifies CASSPRTSDYEQYF. Together with reference TRBV9 and TRBJ2-7, the CDR3 gives the full variable domain: DSGVTQTPKHLITATGQRVTLRCSPRSGDLSVYWYQQSLDQGLQFLIQYYNGEERAKGNILERFSAQQFPDLHSELNLSSLELGDSALYFCASSPRTSDYEQYFGPGTRLTVT.

J is TRBJ2-7 and V is TRBV5-5; D is perhaps TRBD1 or TRBD2 (6 bases each). The germline V gene encodes CDR1 SGHKS and CDR2 YYEKEE (reference sequence). The germline V and J ends were trimmed by 3 bases and 7 bases, with 14 bases remaining between them. This CDR3 comprises 13 residues. CDR3 region: CASSSEGGREQYF. The CDR3 DNA follows: TGTGCCAGCAGCTCGGAGGGGGGAAGGGAGCAGTACTTC. Full variable domain (remainder filled in from reference TRBV5-5 and TRBJ2-7): DAGVTQSPTHLIKTRGQQVTLRCSPISGHKSVSWYQQVLGQGPQFIFQYYEKEERGRGNFPDRFSARQFPNYSSELNVNALLLGDSALYLCASSSEGGREQYFGPGTRLTVT.

The V call is TRBV5-1, the J call TRBJ2-2; no definite D call. The CDR3 length is 16 residues. Trimming stripped 0 bases from V and 2 bases from J, with 11 bases between. Germline lookup yields CDR1 SGHRS and CDR2 YFSETQ. The CDR3 loop reads CASSLGQLTNTGELFF. The CDR3 nucleotides read TGCGCCAGCAGCTTGGGACAACTCACCAACACCGGGGAGCTGTTTTTT.

The J gene is TRBJ1-4, the V gene TRBV4-3; maybe TRBD1 (5 bases). V dropped 4 bases and J dropped 2 bases, with 11 bases sitting between them. This CDR3 is built from 15 residues. CDR1 is LGHNA, CDR2 YSLEER, per germline. This chain's CDR3 is CASSPDTVTNEKLFF. CDR3 coding DNA: TGCGCCAGCAGCCCGGACACAGTGACTAATGAAAAACTGTTTTTT.

The CDR3 DNA sequence: TGTGCCAGCAGCAAAGACGGACAGGGGAACACTGAAGCTTTCTTT. Translated, it gives CASSKDGQGNTEAFF. V and J are TRBV7-8 and TRBJ1-1; 8 nucleotides match TRBD1. The germline gives CDR1 SGHVS, CDR2 FQNEAQ. The CDR3 contains 15 residues. The V and J ends lost 5 bases and 1 base, in that order; junction bases with no gene match: 6.

The gene calls are TRBV5-1 and TRBJ1-2; perhaps TRBD1 as D (5 bases). The germline gives CDR1 SGHRS, CDR2 YFSETQ. The CDR3 extends over 17 amino acids. V gave up 0 bases and J gave up 0 bases, with 15 bases separating them. CDR3 bases: TGCGCCAGCAGCTTGGACATGACAGAGAGAGCTAACTATGGCTACACCTTC. It specifies CASSLDMTERANYGYTF.

The chain recombines TRBV7-8 with TRBJ1-4; D call uncertain. This CDR3 spans 13 amino acids. The V gene lost 3 bases and the J gene lost 10 bases, with 12 bases spanning the gap. Germline assignment: CDR1 SGHVS and CDR2 FQNEAQ. The CDR3 is CASSFGYFGKLFF. CDR3 DNA sequence: TGTGCCAGCAGCTTCGGTTATTTTGGAAAACTGTTTTTT.

This sequence joins TRBV19 and TRBJ2-2; the match to TRBD2 covers 10 bases. CDR1 is LNHDA, CDR2 SQIVND, per germline (reference sequence). Trimming took 1 base from V and 1 from J; bases not matched to a gene: 9. This CDR3 spans 19 amino acids. The CDR3 protein is CASSIGTSGPTVNTGELFF. Written as DNA, the CDR3 is TGTGCCAGTAGTATAGGGACTAGCGGCCCGACCGTGAACACCGGGGAGCTGTTTTTT. Filled out from reference TRBV19 and TRBJ2-2, the complete variable domain reads DGGITQSPKYLFRKEGQNVTLSCEQNLNHDAMYWYRQDPGQGLRLIYYSQIVNDFQKGDIAEGYSVSREKKESFPLTVTSAQKNPTAFYLCASSIGTSGPTVNTGELFFGEGSRLTVL.

This clone was observed once. The chain carries TRBV18 and TRBJ2-2; 13 bases match TRBD2. This CDR3 comprises 17 residues. Germline V gene sequence: CDR1 KGHSH, CDR2 LQKENI. V lost 6 bases, J lost 3 bases, and 7 bases stayed unmatched. CDR3 coding DNA: TGTGCCAGCTCCCAAGCCGGACTAGCGGGGGACACCGGGGAGCTGTTTTTT. This gives the protein CASSQAGLAGDTGELFF.